This T cell receptor beta chain was sequenced for a study of response to subunit inactivated influenza vaccine. In regard to this clonotype: Its cognate antigen is unknown.

In germline, CDR1 is MDHEN, CDR2 SYDVKM. The CDR3 sequence is 15 residues long. Germline trimming cut 5 bases from V and 4 bases from J; bases unmatched to any gene: 8. Study findings and constraints: Few additional T cells are recruited per seasonal influenza vaccination, authors suggested.

TCRdb analysed the RT-PCR reads with MiXCR anew, one entry per CDR3 protein. The top ten clones hold around 14% of a sample with about 530,000 distinct CDR3 sequences, 10% to 15% of them seen once. The source material was PBMCs from blood, sampled roughly 48 days after vaccination. The chain joins TRBV28 to TRBJ1-5; 7 nucleotides line up with TRBD1. This TCR derives from a man aged 50 or older who received an inactivated influenza vaccine. This CDR3 reads CASSGFDRANQPQHF. The CDR3 DNA is TGTGCCAGCAGTGGTTTCGACAGGGCAAATCAGCCCCAGCATTTT.